Detailed here is one T cell receptor (beta chain). The CDR3 sequence is 15 residues long. With 4 bases clipped from V and 1 base from J, the junction kept 7 bases outside the gene matches. Germline V gives CDR1 MNHEY, CDR2 SVGAGI. This sample was taken from a study of shared clonotypes between healthy human individuals. The overall study: Every donor yielded three CD4 naive, three CD4 memory, two CD8 naive and one CD8 memory plate.

TCRdb's table, derived via immunoSEQ multiplex PCR, lists solely in-frame clones and lacks some. Seen here are about 2.4 million clones, approximately 93% observed once, and the top ten hold 0.36%. This chain uses TRBV6-5 with TRBJ2-7, with 7 bases that match TRBD2. The TCR was taken from a man in his late teens or twenties in good health. Some clones in this sample may be carry-over from other donors' samples. The specimen was naive CD4+ T cells from PBMCs. Described subset: CD45RA+ positively selected. The CDR3 loop reads CASSSAWGGSYEQYF. The CDR3 region has the DNA TGTGCCAGCAGTTCAGCCTGGGGGGGATCCTACGAGCAGTACTTC.